This T cell receptor (beta chain) is from a study of early T cells in non-severe SARS-CoV-2 infection. V was trimmed by 7 bases and J by 2 bases, leaving 18 bases between them. The CDR3 extends over 15 amino acids. Each cDNA molecule carried a unique molecular identifier. TCRdb re-derived calls from the 5' RACE reads in MiXCR, one entry per CDR3 protein. The sample gives some 88,000 distinct CDR3 sequences, around 17% of which show up once; around 5% is in the top ten. Material: whole blood, obtained at baseline. This clonotype was obtained from an adult who was a healthcare worker with PCR-confirmed SARS-CoV-2 infection or an uninfected control (not recorded which). The chain links TRBV12-3 or TRBV12-4 to TRBJ2-7; D is perhaps TRBD1 (5 bases). CDR3 amino acids: CASKAATDLTYEQYF. The CDR3 coding sequence is TGTGCCAGCAAGGCGGCGACAGATCTCACCTACGAGCAGTACTTC.